These T cell receptor beta chains were read from a single sample in a study of T-cell memory formation after mild COVID-19. MiXCR, applied by TCRdb to the 5' RACE reads, yields one record per CDR3 protein. Of about 150,000 distinct CDR3 sequences in the sample, about 5.5% were seen once. Sample: PBMCs or a T cell subset sorted from them (not recorded which). All receptors derive from an adult woman who had mild COVID-19 (a few samples of this study predate the infection). Cell type and time point are not known. Each CDR3 is given with its conserved first and last residue. The order of the fields is CDR3 protein, CDR3 DNA, D gene, J gene, clone size, V gene, CDR3 length. A D gene is named only where the DNA matches it firmly. Clone size is not always given. Where it is, it says once, few, many or a class for expanded clones.

CASSGQGGMNTEAFF,TGTGCCAGCAGCGGACAGGGGGGCATGAACACTGAAGCTTTCTTT,TRBD1,TRBJ1-1,few,TRBV6-2/TRBV6-3,15
CASSQQREVMNYNEQFF,TGCGCCAGCAGCCAACAGCGGGAGGTGATGAATTACAATGAGCAGTTCTTC,TRBD2,TRBJ2-1,few,TRBV4-1,17
CAISEIVNTGELFF,TGTGCCATCAGTGAGATTGTTAACACCGGGGAGCTGTTTTTT,.,TRBJ2-2,few,TRBV10-3,14
CASSLSHRQGYNEQFF,TGTGCCAGCAGCTTATCCCATCGTCAAGGGTACAATGAGCAGTTCTTC,.,TRBJ2-1,many,TRBV7-7,16
CASSQDPGLAGNTGELFF,TGCGCCAGCAGCCAAGATCCGGGACTAGCGGGCAACACCGGGGAGCTGTTTTTT,TRBD2,TRBJ2-2,many,TRBV4-3,18
CASSSGQGSDGYTF,TGCGCCAGCAGCTCGGGACAGGGGAGCGATGGCTACACCTTC,TRBD1,TRBJ1-2,.,TRBV5-1,14
CASSVGTVPQETQYF,TGTGCCAGCAGCGTAGGGACAGTCCCCCAAGAGACCCAGTACTTC,.,TRBJ2-5,many,TRBV9,15
CASSRGLAGVRTGELFF,TGTGCCAGCAGTCGAGGACTAGCGGGAGTACGCACCGGGGAGCTGTTTTTT,TRBD2,TRBJ2-2,.,TRBV6-2/TRBV6-3,17
CASSWGPQPQHF,TGTGCCAGCAGCTGGGGCCCTCAGCCCCAGCATTTT,.,TRBJ1-5,.,TRBV7-9,12
CASSLARFTGSSYEQYF,TGTGCCAGCAGCTTAGCGAGGTTTACAGGAAGCTCCTACGAGCAGTACTTC,.,TRBJ2-7,.,TRBV7-2,17
CASSWIQRGTGNTEAFF,TGCGCCAGCAGCTGGATCCAGAGAGGGACAGGGAACACTGAAGCTTTCTTT,TRBD1,TRBJ1-1,.,TRBV5-1,17
CSAPKTSGSRDEQFF,TGCAGTGCCCCGAAGACTAGCGGGAGTCGGGATGAGCAGTTCTTC,TRBD2,TRBJ2-1,few,TRBV20-1,15
CASRETGISNQPQHF,TGTGCCAGCAGGGAAACAGGGATTAGCAATCAGCCCCAGCATTTT,.,TRBJ1-5,.,TRBV2,15
CASSESRVITNNQPQHF,TGTGCCAGCAGTGAGTCCAGGGTGATTACGAACAATCAGCCCCAGCATTTT,.,TRBJ1-5,.,TRBV2,17
CASTYRGASGNTEAFF,TGCGCCAGCACCTACCGCGGGGCCTCGGGGAACACTGAAGCTTTCTTT,.,TRBJ1-1,many,TRBV5-1,16
CASSFKGVEASVQETQYF,TGTGCCAGCAGCTTCAAAGGCGTGGAGGCTAGCGTACAAGAGACCCAGTACTTC,.,TRBJ2-5,few,TRBV7-2,18
CASSLGEVETQYF,TGTGCCAGCAGCTTGGGGGAGGTAGAGACCCAGTACTTC,.,TRBJ2-5,many,TRBV7-2,13
CATSGDYSNQPQHF,TGTGCCACCTCCGGGGACTATAGCAATCAGCCCCAGCATTTT,.,TRBJ1-5,.,TRBV15,14
CASSLRGISPLHF,TGTGCCAGCAGCTTGCGGGGGATTTCACCCCTCCACTTT,.,TRBJ1-6,.,TRBV5-5,13
CASSLAWTGGSFSNQPQHF,TGTGCCAGCAGCTTAGCTTGGACAGGGGGTTCCTTTAGCAATCAGCCCCAGCATTTT,TRBD1,TRBJ1-5,few,TRBV7-8,19
CAIRRSGGDSYEQYF,TGTGCCATCAGGCGCAGCGGGGGGGACTCCTACGAGCAGTACTTC,TRBD2,TRBJ2-7,.,TRBV10-3,15
CAWSRIWGIQETQYF,TGTGCCTGGAGCCGGATATGGGGGATACAAGAGACCCAGTACTTC,.,TRBJ2-5,.,TRBV30,15
CASSLRLTRSYEQYF,TGCGCCAGCAGCCTAAGATTGACTCGTAGCTACGAGCAGTACTTC,.,TRBJ2-7,few,TRBV5-1,15
CAWTLNRGQLFGTDTQYF,TGTGCCTGGACACTAAACAGGGGACAGCTATTTGGGACAGATACGCAGTATTTT,TRBD1,TRBJ2-3,.,TRBV30,18
CASSTGQGSFYGYTF,TGTGCCAGCAGCACAGGACAGGGAAGTTTCTATGGCTACACCTTC,TRBD1,TRBJ1-2,few,TRBV7-2,15
CASSLEGRSQHF,TGTGCCAGCAGCTTAGAGGGAAGGTCGCAGCATTTT,.,TRBJ1-5,.,TRBV7-2,12
CASQQGARVEAFF,TGTGCCAGTCAACAGGGAGCCAGAGTTGAAGCTTTCTTT,.,TRBJ1-1,.,TRBV19,13
CSVTTAGREQYF,TGCAGCGTTACTACCGCCGGGAGGGAGCAGTACTTC,TRBD2,TRBJ2-7,.,TRBV29-1,12